This T cell receptor (beta chain) appears in the sequencing data of a study of CD8+CD57+ T cells in acquired aplastic anemia. Genomic DNA constituted the template upon which TCR beta VDJ and CDR3 profiling was performed. TCRdb passed the reads through MiXCR, listing each CDR3 protein once. The sample includes about 180,000 distinct CDR3 sequences, about 47% seen only once; the top ten take under 3%. Germline V gives CDR1 MGHDK, CDR2 SYGVNS. CDR3 length: 13 amino acids. Input material: sorted CD4+, CD8+, or CD8+CD57+ T cells (not recorded which) from PBMCs. The J gene is TRBJ1-1, the V gene TRBV25-1; TRBD1 matches 12 bases. This receptor was identified in a human donor in good health. CDR3 amino acids: CAAGQGASTEAFF. As DNA, the CDR3 is TGTGCGGCGGGACAGGGGGCCAGCACTGAAGCTTTCTTT.